The source of this T cell receptor beta chain is a study of blood T cell repertoires in COVID-19. Participants, 18 to 89 years old, spanned 25 or so US areas. Clinical histories supplied by participants themselves formed the basis of cohort assignment. Per the authors' pipeline: From reference gene primer amplification, estimates of nucleated cell counts were derived. Assay used: immunoSEQ multiplex PCR; TCRdb lists only in-frame clones, some missing. V and J calls and clone size follow that table, whereas D and trimming were derived from the DNA. The table shows fewer than 250,000 clones, with around 90% occurring only once. The CDR3 is 17 amino acids. Germline-derived CDR1 and CDR2 are MNHNS and SASEGT. Comment on this clone: At one end, the junction sequence differs from germline, possibly due to a read error.

Specimen: PBMCs or T cells enriched from blood (not recorded which). The receptor was derived from a woman between 18 and 29 years old who had recovered from COVID-19. The chain carries TRBV6-1 and TRBJ2-1, with 9 bases that match TRBD1. Here the CDR3 reads CASSEGRRTGAYNEQFF. The DNA of the CDR3 is TGTGCCAGCAGCGAAGGACGACGGACAGGGGCATACAATGAGCAGTTCTTC.